This TCR beta chain was observed in a study of cytomegalovirus exposure and HLA in healthy donors. Amplification used 60 Vbeta primers and 13 Jbeta primers. TCRdb's copy holds only in-frame clones and misses some; the assay was immunoSEQ multiplex PCR. The sample lists about 120,000 clones; 72% were seen once. The receptor's source is a man aged 30 to 39 in good health and CMV-seronegative. Sequencing used PBMCs.

The CDR3 DNA reads TGTGCCAGCAGCCTGGACAGGGGAAGCTCCTACGAGCAGTACTTC. Its protein product is CASSLDRGSSYEQYF. The rearrangement links TRBV5-4 to TRBJ2-7; TRBD1 aligns across 9 bases. Germline V gives CDR1 SGHNT, CDR2 YYREEE (reference sequence). The length of the CDR3 is 15 residues. Trimming cost V 4 bases and J 0 bases; bases outside gene matches: 5.